One sample yielded the 30 T cell receptor beta chains listed below, sequenced in a study of cytotoxic CD8 clonotypes in ibrutinib-treated CLL. Profiled with immunoSEQ multiplex PCR; TCRdb holds only in-frame clones, not every one. Of about 130,000 clones in the sample, roughly 84% were seen once. This material consisted of PBMCs, taken after 24 months of ibrutinib treatment. These TCRs come from a human donor with chronic lymphocytic leukemia.

The genes are TRBV11-2 and TRBJ1-6, with unresolved D. V was shortened by 1 base and J by 10 bases, with 14 bases between the two germline ends. CDR1 and CDR2 from the germline V gene are SGHAT and FQNNGV. The CDR3 totals 15 residues. DNA of the CDR3: TGTGCCAGCAGCTTAGTGGGTGAATTTGGCTCACCCCTCCACTTT. Translated: CASSLVGEFGSPLHF.

The V call is TRBV18, the J call TRBJ1-1, with D maybe TRBD1 (5 bases). Germline lookup yields CDR1 KGHSH and CDR2 LQKENI. V lost 2 bases, J lost 0 bases, and 16 bases lay in between. CDR3 length: 17 residues. This CDR3 reads CASSPDLSRAVNTEAFF. CDR3 sequence (DNA): TGTGCCAGCTCACCAGATTTGTCCAGGGCGGTGAACACTGAAGCTTTCTTT.

CDR3 in DNA: TGTGCCAGTAGACCAGGGGGCTCCGGAAACACCATATATTTT. This translates into CASRPGGSGNTIYF. The chain carries TRBV19 and TRBJ1-3; 8 bases are shared with TRBD1. Losses at the gene ends were 6 bases for V and 4 bases for J; bases not matched to a gene: 5. This CDR3 contains 14 residues. Germline CDR1 LNHDA, CDR2 SQIVND (reference sequence).

The rearrangement uses TRBV18 and TRBJ1-1, with D maybe TRBD1 (5 bases). Trimming stripped 4 bases from V and 1 base from J, with 7 bases between. CDR1 is KGHSH, CDR2 LQKENI, per germline. The CDR3 runs 13 residues. Here the CDR3 DNA reads TGTGCCAGCTCACAGACAGCGAACACTGAAGCTTTCTTT. This encodes CASSQTANTEAFF.

In regard to this clone: The sample holds other DNA sequences that translate to the same CDR3. The CDR3 is CASSLGGSSYNEQFF. The CDR3 nucleotides are TGTGCCAGCAGCTTAGGGGGTAGCTCCTACAATGAGCAGTTCTTC. The V and J genes are TRBV5-4 and TRBJ2-1; maybe TRBD1 (6 bases). Germline loops: CDR1 SGHNT, CDR2 YYREEE (reference sequence). Trimming removed 2 bases at V and 0 bases at J, with 9 bases between. CDR3 length: 15 residues.

The chain combines TRBV7-9 with TRBJ2-2, with 15 bases identical to TRBD2. After removal of 5 bases from V and 5 bases from J, the junction contained 12 bases not matched to a gene. This CDR3 contains 19 residues. Germline values: CDR1 SEHNR, CDR2 FQNEAQ (reference sequence). CDR3 nucleotide sequence: TGTGCCAGCAGCATCATTGGGACTAGCGGGGGGCTGTTGACCGGGGAGCTGTTTTTT. This encodes CASSIIGTSGGLLTGELFF.

About this clone itself: Other nucleotide sequences from this sample produce the same CDR3. The chain joins TRBV29-1 to TRBJ1-2; 12 bases line up with TRBD1. Germline CDR1 is SQVTM and CDR2 is ANQGSEA. V gave up 7 bases and J gave up 7 bases; unmatched junction bases: 7. CDR3 length equals 13 residues. The CDR3 DNA is TGCAGCGGGGGACAGGGGGCGGGGCGTGGCTACACCTTC. It specifies CSGGQGAGRGYTF.

The CDR3 DNA reads TGTGCCAGCAGCTTTCCCCCACGCGGGGCGAGCTCCTACGAGCAGTACTTC. This codes for CASSFPPRGASSYEQYF. The chain couples TRBV5-4 to TRBJ2-7; a weak D match, TRBD2 (6 bases). CDR3 length equals 17 residues. From germline, CDR1 is SGHNT and CDR2 YYREEE (reference sequence). With 2 bases removed from V and 0 bases from J, the gap between germline ends came to 18 bases.

Here the CDR3 reads CASSLATSGSSSYNEQFF. CDR3 sequence (DNA): TGTGCCAGCAGCTTAGCGACTAGCGGGTCCAGCTCCTACAATGAGCAGTTCTTC. The chain couples TRBV7-2 to TRBJ2-1; 10 bases line up with TRBD2. Germline CDR1 is SGHTA and CDR2 is FQGNSA. V shed 0 bases, J shed 0 bases, and the junction held 5 bases outside the gene matches. The CDR3 has 18 amino acids.

The chain combines TRBV7-8 with TRBJ1-2; D is uncertain. CDR1 and CDR2 (germline): SGHVS, FQNEAQ. The CDR3 consists of 15 residues. Trimming shortened V by 2 bases and J by 6 bases, and 16 bases separated the two germline ends. CDR3 nucleotide sequence: TGTGCCAGCAGCTTAATGGGAGGTCTTACTAATGGCTACACCTTC. Its protein product is CASSLMGGLTNGYTF.

The J gene is TRBJ2-7, the V gene TRBV11-2; tentatively, D is TRBD1 (5 bases). With 1 base removed from V and 2 bases from J, the gap between germline ends came to 12 bases. The CDR3 has 15 amino acids. Looked up from germline, CDR1 is SGHAT and CDR2 is FQNNGV. CDR3 sequence reads: CASSLGTGPTYEQYF. CDR3 nucleotide sequence: TGTGCCAGCAGCTTAGGAACAGGACCAACCTACGAGCAGTACTTC.

This clone was counted a single time. The chain carries TRBV5-6 and TRBJ1-3; unclear D gene. The CDR3 consists of 12 residues. Germline-derived CDR1 and CDR2 are SGHDT and YYEEEE. V shed 1 base and J shed 9 bases, with 8 bases lying between them. The CDR3 region is CASSLIGSTIYF. CDR3 sequence (DNA): TGTGCCAGCAGCTTGATTGGGAGCACCATATATTTT.

This clone was seen a handful of times. The V and J genes are TRBV9 and TRBJ1-3; D may be TRBD1 (5 bases). Trimming removed 1 base from V and 4 bases from J, with 12 bases in between. Germline CDR1 and CDR2: SGDLS and YYNGEE. This CDR3 is built from 15 residues. The CDR3 coding sequence is TGTGCCAGCAGCGTACGGGACGGTCTGGGAAACACCATATATTTT. Its protein is CASSVRDGLGNTIYF.

This chain links TRBV11-3 with TRBJ2-3; TRBD1 agrees at 7 bases. The germline V gene encodes CDR1 SGHNT and CDR2 YENEEA. Trimming at V came to 6 bases and at J to 1 base, leaving 4 bases not matched to a gene. This CDR3 contains 14 residues. The CDR3 nucleotides are TGTGCCAGCAGTTCAGGGGGAGGCACAGATACGCAGTATTTT. It yields the protein CASSSGGGTDTQYF.

V and J are TRBV9 and TRBJ2-4, with TRBD2 as a possible D gene (5 bases). Germline V gene lookup returns CDR1 SGDLS and CDR2 YYNGEE. Trimming removed 4 bases from V and 1 base from J, with 24 bases in between. The CDR3 totals 19 residues. The DNA of the CDR3 is TGTGCCAGCAGCCCCCGGGGAAGAGGAGGTGATAGGGCCAAAAACATTCAGTACTTC. Amino acid sequence: CASSPRGRGGDRAKNIQYF.

In the case of this clone: Other DNA sequences in the same sample also yield this CDR3. The chain couples TRBV18 to TRBJ2-7; the D is unclear. Germline assignment: CDR1 KGHSH and CDR2 LQKENI. Trimming cost V 6 bases and J 7 bases, with 13 bases left between them. The CDR3 has 12 residues. As DNA, the CDR3 is TGTGCCAGCTCCCCAGGACGCGGAGAGCAGTACTTC. Translating it yields CASSPGRGEQYF.

This chain joins TRBV5-1 and TRBJ2-1, with TRBD2 identical over 15 bases. CDR1 is SGHRS, CDR2 YFSETQ, per germline. The CDR3 spans 15 residues. The ends lost 4 bases at V and 9 bases at J; junction bases unmatched: 5. This CDR3 reads CASSLTGLAGGEQFF. Written as DNA, the CDR3 is TGCGCCAGCAGCCTTACGGGACTAGCGGGGGGTGAGCAGTTCTTC.

This rearrangement joins TRBV5-4 to TRBJ1-2; D is possibly TRBD1 (5 bases). This CDR3 is built from 15 residues. Trimming cost V 6 bases and J 2 bases, with 17 bases left between them. The V gene's germline CDR1 is SGHNT and CDR2 YYREEE (reference sequence). The CDR3 protein is CASTYEGRKNYGYTF. In DNA form, the CDR3 reads TGTGCCAGCACCTACGAGGGACGGAAGAACTATGGCTACACCTTC.

This sequence joins TRBV6-5 and TRBJ2-2; D remains ambiguous. Germline V gene sequence: CDR1 MNHEY, CDR2 SVGAGI. This CDR3 has 12 residues. Trimming stripped 7 bases from V and 6 bases from J, with 9 bases between. The CDR3 DNA follows: TGTGCCAGCACCAGAGGATCCGGGGAGCTGTTTTTT. It codes for CASTRGSGELFF.

The chain links TRBV30 to TRBJ1-5; 8 nucleotides line up with TRBD1. The ends lost 5 bases at V and 4 bases at J; junction bases unmatched: 7. The CDR3 is 14 amino acids. Germline V gives CDR1 GTSNPN, CDR2 SVGIG (reference sequence). The CDR3 is CAWGRTGRNQPQHF. The CDR3 DNA follows: TGTGCCTGGGGGCGGACAGGGAGGAATCAGCCCCAGCATTTT.

The chain has TRBV7-2 and TRBJ2-4; 8 bases fit TRBD1. The CDR3 has 12 amino acids. Trimming took 5 bases from V and 9 from J; bases not matched to a gene: 3. CDR1 is SGHTA, CDR2 FQGNSA, per germline. CDR3 amino acids: CASSTTGGIQYF. Written as DNA, the CDR3 is TGTGCCAGCAGCACCACAGGGGGCATTCAGTACTTC.

The chain links TRBV6-6 to TRBJ2-7; D is undetermined. V dropped 5 bases and J dropped 2 bases, with 4 bases sitting between them. The CDR3 is 11 residues long. Looked up from germline, CDR1 is MNHNY and CDR2 is SVGAGI (reference sequence). CDR3 region: CASSTTYEQYF. The CDR3 DNA sequence: TGTGCCAGCAGTACCACCTACGAGCAGTACTTC.

The genes are TRBV9 and TRBJ1-3; TRBD1 might be the D (5 bases). The CDR3 runs to 14 residues. Germline-derived CDR1 and CDR2 are SGDLS and YYNGEE. V lost 4 bases and J 2 bases, leaving 10 bases between the germline ends. CDR3 in amino acids: CASSPTGPGNTIYF. The DNA for the CDR3 is TGTGCCAGCAGCCCTACAGGTCCTGGAAACACCATATATTTT.

This clone was found a few times. The chain joins TRBV10-1 to TRBJ1-2; a weak D match, TRBD1 (5 bases). This CDR3 has 13 amino acids. V lost 5 bases to trimming and J lost 4 bases, with 11 bases between them. Germline V gene sequence: CDR1 WNHNN, CDR2 SYGVQD (reference sequence). The chain's CDR3 is CASSSNGGYGYTF. The CDR3, as DNA: TGCGCCAGCAGTTCGAACGGGGGCTATGGCTACACCTTC.

This clone turned up a few times. The chain recombines TRBV11-1 with TRBJ1-4; TRBD1 matches at 7 bases. V dropped 5 bases and J dropped 2; count of bases not matched to a gene: 2. This CDR3 comprises 14 residues. Germline V gene data show CDR1 as SGHAT and CDR2 as FQDESV (reference sequence). The CDR3 sequence: CASSPQGTNEKLFF. CDR3 bases: TGTGCCAGCAGCCCACAGGGGACTAATGAAAAACTGTTTTTT.

The gene calls are TRBV21-1 and TRBJ1-4. TRBV21-1 counts as a pseudogene. This CDR3 spans 13 amino acids. The CDR3 sequence: CASSNRARGKLFF. The CDR3 nucleotides read TGTGCCAGCAGCAACCGGGCCCGAGGAAAACTGTTTTTT.

This chain joins TRBV29-1 and TRBJ1-2; no clear D. CDR3 size: 14 residues. V was shortened by 2 bases and J by 7 bases, with 17 bases between the two germline ends. The V gene's germline CDR1 is SQVTM and CDR2 ANQGSEA. For the CDR3, the DNA is TGCAGCGTTGAATATCGTGGTGTCTCGGTTGGCTACACCTTC. Its protein product is CSVEYRGVSVGYTF.

CDR3 in DNA: TGTGCCAGCAGACAGACAGGGGGCTTTGGAAACACCATATATTTT. This encodes CASRQTGGFGNTIYF. J is TRBJ1-3 and V is TRBV27; 10 nucleotides line up with TRBD1. Germline CDR1 MNHEY, CDR2 SMNVEV (reference sequence). V lost 6 bases, J lost 3 bases, and 5 bases stayed unmatched. The CDR3 is made up of 15 amino acids.

CDR3 nucleotide sequence: TGTGCCAGCAGTTCTGGACAGGGACGAGAGACCCAGTACTTC. It is translated as CASSSGQGRETQYF. The chain recombines TRBV21-1 with TRBJ2-5; the table's TRBD1 call for D was not verified on the DNA. TRBV21-1 is assigned pseudogene status. The CDR3 is 14 amino acids.

The rearrangement joins TRBV6-5 to TRBJ1-5; the D gene is possibly TRBD1 (6 bases). Deletions cut 7 bases from V and 3 bases from J, with 13 bases between. The germline V gene has CDR1 MNHEY and CDR2 SVGAGI. The CDR3 is 14 amino acids. The CDR3 DNA follows: TGTGCCAGCAAAGGCCGACAGGACAATCAGCCCCAGCATTTT. Protein sequence: CASKGRQDNQPQHF.